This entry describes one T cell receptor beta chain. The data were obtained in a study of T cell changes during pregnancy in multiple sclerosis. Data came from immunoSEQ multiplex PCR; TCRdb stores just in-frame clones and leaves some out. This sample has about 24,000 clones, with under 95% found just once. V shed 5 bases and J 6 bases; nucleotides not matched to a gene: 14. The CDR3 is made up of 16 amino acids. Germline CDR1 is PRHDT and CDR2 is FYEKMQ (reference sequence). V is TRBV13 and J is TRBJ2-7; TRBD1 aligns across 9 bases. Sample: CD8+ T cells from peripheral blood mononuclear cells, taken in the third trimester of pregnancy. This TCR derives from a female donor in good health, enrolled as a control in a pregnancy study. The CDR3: CASSAYPGQGISEQYF. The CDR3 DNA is TGTGCCAGCAGCGCCTACCCGGGACAGGGTATCTCCGAGCAGTACTTC.